This record concerns one TCR beta chain sequence. The V end was cut by 2 bases, the J end by 9 bases, with 15 bases between. This CDR3 is 14 amino acids long. Germline V gives CDR1 SGHKS, CDR2 YYEKEE (reference sequence). This table comes from immunoSEQ multiplex PCR, and its TCRdb copy is limited to in-frame clones, with some not included. The table has some 120,000 clones, 80% to 90% seen once. This record comes from a study of control samples from healthy donors and cancer patients. Sequenced: PBMCs. The rearrangement joins TRBV5-5 to TRBJ1-5; the D gene is possibly TRBD1 (6 bases). This sequence originates from a woman in her 50s with colorectal cancer. The CDR3 reads CASSLRGGYSPQHF. Here the CDR3 DNA reads TGTGCCAGCAGCTTAAGAGGGGGGTATTCGCCCCAGCATTTT.